This TCR beta chain was captured in a study of T cell repertoires in cytomegalovirus infection. V lost 3 bases and J 0 bases, leaving 9 bases between the germline ends. CDR3 length equals 15 residues. Using its own MiXCR run on the reads, TCRdb lists one record per CDR3 protein. The data contain a few hundred thousand distinct CDR3 sequences, 17% of them seen just once; the ten biggest clones take up 12%. Sequenced: PBMCs. This receptor was taken from a human donor in good health (CMV status not recorded). Some clones in this sample may be carry-over from other donors' samples. This rearrangement joins TRBV12-3 or TRBV12-4 to TRBJ1-3; no clear D. CDR3 protein: CASSFGESSGNTIYF. The CDR3 DNA reads as TGTGCCAGCAGTTTTGGGGAGAGCTCTGGAAACACCATATATTTT.